The 2 T cell receptor beta chains below were found in one sample sequenced in a study of shared T cell receptors in the human thymus. Data came from immunoSEQ multiplex PCR; TCRdb stores just in-frame clones and leaves some out. The repertoire has approximately 660,000 clones, 85% to 90% of them found once; the top ten carry approximately 0.01%. The same data also contributed to another study, on human thymus T cells.

Source material: thymocytes. The receptors stem from a boy younger than two with a congenital heart defect.

The sample holds a few counts of this clone. The V gene is TRBV4-1, the J gene TRBJ2-1; 10 bases line up with TRBD2. CDR1 and CDR2 from the germline V gene are MGHRA and YSYEKL. V shed 1 base and J 6 bases; nucleotides not matched to a gene: 6. This CDR3 comprises 16 residues. In DNA, the CDR3 is TGCGCCAGCAGCCAAGGGGGGCTAGCGGGAGCCAATGAGCAGTTCTTC. It yields the protein CASSQGGLAGANEQFF.

V gene TRBV7-9 combines with J gene TRBJ1-4, with a tentative D call TRBD1 (6 bases). V lost 2 bases and J lost 6, with 13 bases in between. This CDR3 has 15 residues. Germline CDR1 reads SEHNR; CDR2 reads FQNEAQ (reference sequence). CDR3 loop: CASSLQGLPYEKLFF. The CDR3 bases are TGTGCCAGCAGCTTACAGGGGCTACCTTATGAAAAACTGTTTTTT.